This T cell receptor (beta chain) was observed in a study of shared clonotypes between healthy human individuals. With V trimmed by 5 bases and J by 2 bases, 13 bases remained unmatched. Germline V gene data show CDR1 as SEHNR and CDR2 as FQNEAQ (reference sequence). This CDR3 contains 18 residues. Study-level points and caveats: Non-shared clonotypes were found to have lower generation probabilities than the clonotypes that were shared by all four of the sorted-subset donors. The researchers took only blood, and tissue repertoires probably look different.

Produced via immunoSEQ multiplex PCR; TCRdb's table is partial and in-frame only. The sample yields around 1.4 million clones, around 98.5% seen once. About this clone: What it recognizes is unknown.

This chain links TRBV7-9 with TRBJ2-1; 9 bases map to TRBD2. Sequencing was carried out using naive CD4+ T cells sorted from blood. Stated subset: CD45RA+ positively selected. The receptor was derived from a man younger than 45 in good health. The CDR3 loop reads CASSLRKAGGLPYNEQFF. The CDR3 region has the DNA TGTGCCAGCAGCCTCCGTAAAGCGGGAGGACTCCCCTACAATGAGCAGTTCTTC.